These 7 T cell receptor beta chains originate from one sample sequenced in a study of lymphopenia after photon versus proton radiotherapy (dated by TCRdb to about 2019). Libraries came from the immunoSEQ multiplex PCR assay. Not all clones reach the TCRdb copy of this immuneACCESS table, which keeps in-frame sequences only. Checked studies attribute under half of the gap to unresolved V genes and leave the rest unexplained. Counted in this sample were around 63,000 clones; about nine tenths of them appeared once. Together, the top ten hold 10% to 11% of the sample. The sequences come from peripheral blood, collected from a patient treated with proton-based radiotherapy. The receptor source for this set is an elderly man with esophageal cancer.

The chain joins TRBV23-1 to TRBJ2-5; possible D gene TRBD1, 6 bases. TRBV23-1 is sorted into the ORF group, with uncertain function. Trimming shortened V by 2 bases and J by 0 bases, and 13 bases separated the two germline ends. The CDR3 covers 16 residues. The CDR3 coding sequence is TGCGCCAGCAGTCAACTCGTACAGGGATACCAAGAGACCCAGTACTTC. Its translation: CASSQLVQGYQETQYF.

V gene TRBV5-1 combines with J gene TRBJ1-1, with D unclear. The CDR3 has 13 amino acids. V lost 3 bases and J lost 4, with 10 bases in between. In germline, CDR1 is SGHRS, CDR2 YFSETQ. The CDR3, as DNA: TGCGCCAGCAGCTGGGGTCGTGCCACTGAAGCTTTCTTT. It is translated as CASSWGRATEAFF.

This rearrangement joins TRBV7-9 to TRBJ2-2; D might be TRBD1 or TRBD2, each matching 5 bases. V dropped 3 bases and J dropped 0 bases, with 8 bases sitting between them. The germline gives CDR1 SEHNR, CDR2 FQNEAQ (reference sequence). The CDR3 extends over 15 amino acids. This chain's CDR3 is CASSFGGSNTGELFF. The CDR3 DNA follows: TGTGCCAGCAGCTTTGGGGGATCGAACACCGGGGAGCTGTTTTTT.

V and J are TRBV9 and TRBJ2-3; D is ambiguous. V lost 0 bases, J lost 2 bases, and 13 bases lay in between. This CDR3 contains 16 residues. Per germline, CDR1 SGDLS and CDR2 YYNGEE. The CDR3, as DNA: TGTGCCAGCAGCGTAGGAGAACTGGTGTACACAGATACGCAGTATTTT. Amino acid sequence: CASSVGELVYTDTQYF.

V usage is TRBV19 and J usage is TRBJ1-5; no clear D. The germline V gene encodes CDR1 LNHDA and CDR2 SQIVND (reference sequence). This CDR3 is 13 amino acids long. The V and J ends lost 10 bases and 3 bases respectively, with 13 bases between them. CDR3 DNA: TGTGCCACCTTAGGACGGAACAATCAGCCCCAGCATTTT. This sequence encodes CATLGRNNQPQHF.

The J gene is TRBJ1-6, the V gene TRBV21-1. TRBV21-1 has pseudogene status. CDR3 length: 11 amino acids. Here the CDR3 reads CATIGGSPLHF. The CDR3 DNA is TGTGCCACCATCGGTGGTTCACCCCTCCACTTT.

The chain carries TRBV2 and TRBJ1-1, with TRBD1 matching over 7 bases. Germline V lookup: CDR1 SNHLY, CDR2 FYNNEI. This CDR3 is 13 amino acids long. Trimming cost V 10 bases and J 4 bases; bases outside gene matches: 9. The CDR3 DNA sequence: TGTGCCACCACAGGGGAGGGAGGCACTGAAGCTTTCTTT. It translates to CATTGEGGTEAFF.